The 19 T cell receptor beta chains below come from one sample, sequenced in a study of blood T cells in healthy people across ages. PCR was performed a second time for 7 to 11 cycles using a sample-barcoded 5' primer and a J-beta primer mix. TCRdb independently ran MiXCR on the 5' RACE reads; one entry per CDR3 protein. The data show 1.5 million to 2 million distinct CDR3 sequences, just under 50% seen once. The sequencing sample was made of blood. The receptors were gathered from a woman between 40 and 50 years old in good health.

The V gene is TRBV20-1, the J gene TRBJ2-1; D uncertain. Germline loops: CDR1 DFQATT, CDR2 SNEGSKA (reference sequence). The CDR3 loop spans 14 amino acids. V was cut by 3 bases and J by 4 bases, with 13 bases left in between. The CDR3 bases are TGCAGTGCTAGTCGACTGCTCCGGTACAATGAGCAGTTCTTC. Protein product: CSASRLLRYNEQFF.

This clonotype was observed a handful of times. The V call is TRBV11-2, the J call TRBJ2-1, with 10 positions matching TRBD2. The ends lost 4 bases at V and 7 bases at J; junction bases unmatched: 13. CDR1 SGHAT and CDR2 FQNNGV come from the germline V gene. CDR3 length: 17 amino acids. CDR3 sequence: CASSSISGGLGVNEQFF. The CDR3 region has the DNA TGTGCCAGCAGCTCCATTAGCGGGGGGCTCGGAGTAAATGAGCAGTTCTTC.

The V gene is TRBV27, the J gene TRBJ2-5, with 9 bases identical to TRBD1. The CDR3 length is 15 residues. The trim removed 7 bases at V and 5 bases at J, leaving 11 bases unmatched. The germline gives CDR1 MNHEY, CDR2 SMNVEV (reference sequence). The CDR3 nucleotides read TGTGCCAGCATAAGAACAGGGGGCTTGGGGGAGACCCAGTACTTC. This translates into CASIRTGGLGETQYF.

The genes are TRBV5-1 and TRBJ1-4; tentatively, D is TRBD1 (6 bases). V was trimmed by 7 bases and J by 0 bases, leaving 10 bases between them. This CDR3 region has 14 residues. CDR1 is SGHRS, CDR2 YFSETQ, per germline. CDR3 in DNA: TGCGCCAGCGCCGGGACAACAACTAATGAAAAACTGTTTTTT. Translating gives CASAGTTTNEKLFF.

Only a few counts were recorded for this clonotype. This sequence joins TRBV12-3 or TRBV12-4 and TRBJ2-7; D unresolved. V shed 7 bases and J shed 2 bases, with 12 bases lying between them. The CDR3 has 13 amino acids. The CDR3 sequence is CASTPRGAYEQYF. CDR3 nucleotides: TGTGCCAGCACCCCCCGCGGTGCCTACGAGCAGTACTTC.

The chain combines TRBV20-1 with TRBJ2-5; no definite D call. Germline values: CDR1 DFQATT, CDR2 SNEGSKA (reference sequence). V shed 0 bases and J shed 5 bases, with 13 bases lying between them. CDR3 size: 14 residues. The DNA for the CDR3 is TGCAGTGCTAGAGATTCCCGGGCTGGGGAGACCCAGTACTTC. This gives the protein CSARDSRAGETQYF.

The rearrangement uses TRBV10-3 and TRBJ2-7; TRBD1 agrees at 8 bases. This CDR3 comprises 18 residues. V lost 6 bases to trimming and J lost 2 bases; unmatched junction nucleotides: 18. Germline CDR1 reads ENHRY; CDR2 reads SYGVKD. CDR3: CAISGGRPGGEVTYEQYF. The CDR3 region has the DNA TGTGCCATCAGCGGGGGCCGACCAGGGGGCGAAGTGACCTACGAGCAGTACTTC.

This clonotype was picked up a small number of times. The chain couples TRBV7-8 to TRBJ2-5, with D maybe TRBD2 (5 bases). CDR1 SGHVS and CDR2 FQNEAQ come from the germline V gene. Trimming shortened V by 0 bases and J by 4 bases, and 9 bases separated the two germline ends. The CDR3 has 14 residues. In nucleotides, the CDR3 is TGTGCCAGCAGCTTAGCGATTAGCGCAGAGACCCAGTACTTC. It yields the protein CASSLAISAETQYF.

Only a few counts were recorded for this clonotype. The chain recombines TRBV6-1 with TRBJ2-3; no clear D. Germline CDR1 and CDR2: MNHNS and SASEGT. Trimming pared 2 bases from V and 4 bases from J, leaving 10 bases between. The CDR3 runs to 14 residues. This chain's CDR3 is CASSETIVSDTQYF. The DNA of the CDR3 is TGTGCCAGCAGTGAAACTATAGTTTCAGATACGCAGTATTTT.

With respect to this clonotype: A read error may account for a junction end that differs from germline. This sequence joins TRBV7-2 and TRBJ1-6, with D unresolved. This CDR3 has 19 residues. CDR1 SGHTA and CDR2 FQGNSA come from the germline V gene. In DNA, the CDR3 is TGTGCCGGCAGCCAGGTCGGGCAGAAGATAAGGTCATATAATTCACCCCTCCACTTT. Protein sequence: CAGSQVGQKIRSYNSPLHF.

This clonotype was seen more than once but under ten times. The chain has TRBV6-2 or TRBV6-3 and TRBJ2-7; D remains unclear. CDR3 size: 13 residues. From germline, CDR1 is MNHEY and CDR2 SVGEGT. Trimming shortened V by 5 bases and J by 2 bases, and 10 bases separated the two germline ends. The CDR3 bases are TGTGCCAGCAGTGACCCCTCGCCCTACGAGCAGTACTTC. Translation gives CASSDPSPYEQYF.

The chain employs TRBV7-9 and TRBJ2-1; D remains unclear. Germline values: CDR1 SEHNR, CDR2 FQNEAQ (reference sequence). The V gene lost 2 bases and the J gene lost 7 bases, with 12 bases spanning the gap. The CDR3 is made up of 14 amino acids. The CDR3 nucleotides read TGTGCCAGCAGCTTAAATGGTCAGATTAATGAGCAGTTCTTC. This gives the protein CASSLNGQINEQFF.

The chain combines TRBV29-1 with TRBJ2-3; 7 bases line up with TRBD1. CDR1 and CDR2 from the germline V gene are SQVTM and ANQGSEA. This CDR3 has 15 residues. J lost 1 base, V lost 2 bases, and 6 bases had no gene match. CDR3 bases: TGCAGCGTTGAAAGGGGGCTTTGGGGCACAGATACGCAGTATTTT. It yields the protein CSVERGLWGTDTQYF.

This clonotype was detected only once. The chain links TRBV25-1 to TRBJ2-5; TRBD1 is a possible D gene (6 bases). Trimming left V 1 base short and J 4 bases short, with 10 bases between. The CDR3 covers 14 residues. Germline assignment: CDR1 MGHDK and CDR2 SYGVNS. CDR3 sequence reads: CASSEFKGGETQYF. The CDR3 DNA reads TGTGCCAGCAGTGAATTTAAAGGGGGAGAGACCCAGTACTTC.

The CDR3 protein is CASSADRGREKLFF. The CDR3 DNA is TGTGCCAGCAGCGCCGACAGGGGCCGTGAAAAACTGTTTTTT. The genes are TRBV11-2 and TRBJ1-4; 8 nucleotides match TRBD1. Germline-derived CDR1 and CDR2 are SGHAT and FQNNGV. CDR3 length: 14 amino acids. After removal of 5 bases from V and 7 bases from J, the junction contained 6 bases not matched to a gene.

This sequence joins TRBV6-6 and TRBJ2-5; TRBD1 aligns across 7 bases. The CDR3 length is 14 residues. CDR1 MNHNY and CDR2 SVGAGI come from the germline V gene (reference sequence). Losses at the gene ends were 7 bases for V and 5 bases for J; bases not matched to a gene: 10. The CDR3 here is CASKIGTEAETQYF. CDR3 coding DNA: TGTGCCAGCAAAATCGGGACAGAAGCCGAGACCCAGTACTTC.

J is TRBJ1-4 and V is TRBV12-3 or TRBV12-4; D is perhaps TRBD1 (6 bases). This CDR3 spans 13 amino acids. The V end was cut by 5 bases, the J end by 7 bases, with 11 bases between. The CDR3 sequence: CASSTGFGEKLFF. The CDR3 nucleotides are TGTGCCAGCAGTACAGGGTTCGGTGAAAAACTGTTTTTT.

Concerning this clonotype itself: At one of its ends the junction is not consistent with the germline gene, which may arise from a read error. The chain couples TRBV3-1 to TRBJ2-5; TRBD2 is a possible D gene (6 bases). The CDR3 contains 17 residues. CDR1 and CDR2 (germline): LGHDT, YNNKEL (reference sequence). CDR3 residues: CASSPPGLLSPQGTQYF. The DNA for the CDR3 is TGTGCCAGCAGCCCACCGGGACTCCTTAGCCCTCAAGGGACCCAGTACTTC.

This chain links TRBV5-1 with TRBJ2-1, with unresolved D. V was shortened by 0 bases and J by 9 bases, with 10 bases between the two germline ends. Germline V gives CDR1 SGHRS, CDR2 YFSETQ. The CDR3 covers 13 residues. The CDR3 here is CASSLEVEGEQFF. The CDR3 DNA sequence: TGCGCCAGCAGCTTGGAGGTGGAAGGTGAGCAGTTCTTC.